The 18 T cell receptor beta chains below were found in one sample sequenced in a study of tumor-infiltrating lymphocytes in oesophageal squamous cell carcinoma. MiXCR, run by TCRdb on the PCR reads, gives a single entry per CDR3 protein. This sample carries 9,500 to 15,000 distinct CDR3 sequences, around 57% of them seen once, and the ten largest clones take under 35%. The sequenced sample was esophageal tumor tissue. The receptor set was obtained from a female donor with esophageal squamous cell carcinoma.

This clonotype has at least ten counts. CDR3 DNA: TGCGCCAGCAGCCAACAACGGGGCGACAATGAGCAGTACTTC. The encoded protein is CASSQQRGDNEQYF. This chain links TRBV4-1 with TRBJ2-5; either TRBD1 or TRBD2 may fit D (5 bases each). The CDR3 contains 14 residues. Germline V CDR1 and CDR2: MGHRA, YSYEKL. V shed 2 bases and J shed 11 bases, with 18 bases lying between them.

This clonotype is categorized as medium-sized. The chain recombines TRBV11-2 with TRBJ2-1, with 12 positions matching TRBD2. The CDR3 spans 15 residues. The V segment lost 4 bases and the J segment 7 bases; nucleotides outside the gene matches: 5. CDR1 is SGHAT, CDR2 FQNNGV, per germline. The DNA of the CDR3 is TGTGCCAGCAGCTCGACTAGCGGGAGTTTAAATGAGCAGTTCTTC. Its translation is CASSSTSGSLNEQFF.

A word on this clonotype: The conserved final phenylalanine or tryptophan is absent from the CDR3, which likely points to a read error. Because the CDR3's place on the DNA is in doubt, the DNA is left out and the CDR3 is given as listed by TCRdb. The V call is TRBV7-2, the J call TRBJ2-7; TRBD2, the table's D call, was not compared with the DNA. Germline CDR1 and CDR2: SGHTA and FQGNSA. The CDR3 region is 12 residues in length, termini included. The CDR3 sequence: CASGPRSGFFGA.

CDR3 bases: TGTGCCAGCAGTGGGGACAGGGGAGTGAAGACCCAGTACTTC. It specifies CASSGDRGVKTQYF. The chain joins TRBV6-2 or TRBV6-3 to TRBJ2-5; TRBD1 matches 10 bases. CDR3 length: 14 amino acids. Trimming removed 5 bases from V and 6 bases from J; junction bases left unmatched: 6. Germline loops: CDR1 MNHEY, CDR2 SVGEGT.

The J gene is TRBJ2-5, the V gene TRBV7-4; unclear D gene. The end of the DNA is better explained by TRBJ2-7, so the J call may be wrong. CDR1 SGHVT and CDR2 SQSDAQ come from the germline V gene. This CDR3 spans 14 amino acids. The CDR3, as DNA: TGTGCCAGCAGCTTAGTCGGCAGCTCCTACGAGCAGTACTTC. It yields the protein CASSLVGSSYEQYF.

As to this clonotype: Since no conserved phenylalanine or tryptophan closes the CDR3, a read error is the likely cause. It is unclear where the CDR3 begins or ends on the DNA, so no DNA is shown, and the CDR3 is as TCRdb lists it. V and J are TRBV7-4 and TRBJ1-1; the D call in the table, TRBD1, was not verified against the DNA. Germline-derived CDR1 and CDR2 are SGHVT and SQSDAQ. The CDR3 comprises 18 residues, both ends counted. Here the CDR3 reads CASSLVGQNLQETQYFGP.

In this sample, this clonotype is large (0.1 to 1%). The CDR3 sequence: CASSLGSGAYYEQYF. The CDR3 DNA follows: TGTGCCAGCAGCTTAGGTAGCGGGGCCTACTACGAGCAGTACTTC. The rearrangement joins TRBV7-2 to TRBJ2-7, with 8 bases fitting TRBD2. This CDR3 region has 15 residues. Germline V CDR1 and CDR2: SGHTA, FQGNSA. V lost 1 base to trimming and J lost 3 bases; unmatched junction nucleotides: 5. Together with reference TRBV7-2 and TRBJ2-7, the CDR3 gives the full variable domain: GAGVSQSPSNKVTEKGKDVELRCDPISGHTALYWYRQSLGQGLEFLIYFQGNSAPDKSGLPSDRFSAERTGGSVSTLTIQRTQQEDSAVYLCASSLGSGAYYEQYFGPGTRLTVT.

This clonotype is judged medium-sized. The V and J genes are TRBV28 and TRBJ2-1; perhaps TRBD2 as D (7 bases). Deletions cut 8 bases from V and 10 bases from J, with 24 bases between. In germline, CDR1 is MDHEN, CDR2 SYDVKM. CDR3 length equals 15 residues. The CDR3 loop is CASSVGGGSPGEQFF. The CDR3 coding sequence is TGTGCCAGCTCGGTGGGGGGCGGGAGCCCCGGGGAGCAGTTCTTC.

The chain joins TRBV7-8 to TRBJ2-3; D call uncertain. The germline CDR1 and CDR2 sequences are SGHVS and FQNEAQ. The germline V and J ends were trimmed by 2 bases and 3 bases, with 6 bases remaining between them. The CDR3 loop spans 13 amino acids. The CDR3, as DNA: TGTGCCAGCAGCTTATCAGAGACAGATACGCAGTATTTT. Amino acids: CASSLSETDTQYF.

CDR3 bases: TGTGCCAGCAGCCCGGGGGGCCCGGAGACCCAGTACTTC. Its protein is CASSPGGPETQYF. J is TRBJ2-5 and V is TRBV7-3, with D tentatively TRBD2 (7 bases). The CDR3 runs 13 residues. The V gene's germline CDR1 is SGHTA and CDR2 FQGTGA. V lost 5 bases and J 5 bases, leaving 12 bases between the germline ends.

About this clonotype itself: As the CDR3 is not closed by the conserved phenylalanine or tryptophan, this likely results from a read error. It is unclear where the CDR3 begins or ends on the DNA, so no DNA is shown, and the CDR3 is as TCRdb lists it. The chain recombines TRBV10-2 with TRBJ2-7; the table names TRBD1, a call not compared with the DNA. The germline V gene has CDR1 WSHSY and CDR2 SAAADI. The CDR3 region is 9 residues in length, termini included. CDR3 residues: CASRGQGAI.

J is TRBJ1-1 and V is TRBV7-9; the D gene is possibly TRBD1 (6 bases). V lost 4 bases and J 5 bases, leaving 11 bases between the germline ends. CDR1 is SEHNR and CDR2 is FQNEAQ in the germline V gene (reference sequence). This CDR3 comprises 13 residues. The CDR3 DNA sequence: TGTGCCAGCAGCTCGCAGGGGAGTACTGAAGCTTTCTTT. Its protein is CASSSQGSTEAFF.

The gene calls are TRBV27 and TRBJ2-5; TRBD2 might be the D (5 bases). The assigned J gene may be wrong: the sequence end matches TRBJ2-7 better. Germline lookup yields CDR1 MNHEY and CDR2 SMNVEV (reference sequence). The CDR3 runs 14 residues. The CDR3 DNA follows: TGTGCCAGCAGCACCCGAAGCGGTTCCTACGAGCAGTACTTC. Protein: CASSTRSGSYEQYF.

V and J are TRBV7-2 and TRBJ2-2, with TRBD1 identical over 9 bases. Losses at the gene ends were 2 bases for V and 4 bases for J; bases not matched to a gene: 5. Germline V gene sequence: CDR1 SGHTA, CDR2 FQGNSA. The CDR3 runs 16 residues. CDR3 sequence: CASSLTGTGITGELFF. The CDR3 coding sequence is TGTGCCAGCAGCTTAACGGGGACAGGGATCACCGGGGAGCTGTTTTTT.

This clonotype was detected once. Likely a read error: the CDR3 ends without its conserved phenylalanine or tryptophan. The chain is built from TRBV24-1 and TRBJ1-2, with a tentative D call TRBD1 (5 bases). Between the trimmed V and J ends, which lost 4 bases and 2 bases, there was a span of 19 bases. CDR1 and CDR2 from the germline V gene are KGHDR and SFDVKD. The CDR3 is made up of 17 amino acids. The CDR3 nucleotides are TGTGCCACCAGTGACCCGCCGTCGACAGCTGCGAACTATGGCTACACCTTA. Translated: CATSDPPSTAANYGYTL.

This clonotype appeared a few times. V usage is TRBV7-2 and J usage is TRBJ2-1; 7 bases are a match to TRBD2. The CDR3 sequence is 14 residues long. The germline gives CDR1 SGHTA, CDR2 FQGNSA. V shed 5 bases, J shed 7 bases, and the junction held 8 bases outside the gene matches. The CDR3 region is CASSPRGGMNEQFF. CDR3 sequence (DNA): TGTGCCAGCAGCCCCCGCGGGGGAATGAATGAGCAGTTCTTC.

The sample holds many counts of this clonotype. The V call is TRBV11-3, the J call TRBJ2-1; 9 positions match TRBD1. The germline V gene has CDR1 SGHNT and CDR2 YENEEA. CDR3 size: 16 residues. J was trimmed by 4 bases and V by 5 bases; bases with no gene match: 9. The CDR3 sequence is CASSPRQGQGYNEQFF. In DNA, the CDR3 is TGTGCCAGCAGCCCGCGACAGGGACAGGGATACAATGAGCAGTTCTTC.

The genes are TRBV12-3 or TRBV12-4 and TRBJ2-5; no clear D gene. Gene TRBJ2-3 matches the end of the DNA better, so the J call may be wrong. CDR3 length: 14 residues. Here the CDR3 DNA reads TGTGCCAGCAGTTTGGGCGGATACACAGATACGCAGTATTTT. It encodes CASSLGGYTDTQYF.